The present TCR beta chain was sequenced within a study of shared clonotypes between healthy human individuals. Here immunoSEQ multiplex PCR was the method, and the copy in TCRdb shows in-frame clones only, minus some. The repertoire has about 1.1 million clones, 75% to 85% of them found once; the top ten carry 0.5% to 0.65%. Germline trimming cut 5 bases from V and 9 bases from J; bases unmatched to any gene: 19. The CDR3 loop spans 18 amino acids. Germline CDR1 reads MDHEN; CDR2 reads SYDVKM. The specimen was memory CD4+ T cells from PBMCs. Stated subset: CD45RA-negative fraction. The TCR comes from a man younger than 30 in good health. Some clones in this sample may be carry-over from other donors' samples. The gene calls are TRBV28 and TRBJ1-4; 9 bases are shared with TRBD1. CDR3 residues: CASSATGTGFSIYQKLFF. CDR3 DNA: TGTGCCAGCAGTGCCACCGGGACAGGGTTTTCAATTTACCAAAAACTGTTTTTT.